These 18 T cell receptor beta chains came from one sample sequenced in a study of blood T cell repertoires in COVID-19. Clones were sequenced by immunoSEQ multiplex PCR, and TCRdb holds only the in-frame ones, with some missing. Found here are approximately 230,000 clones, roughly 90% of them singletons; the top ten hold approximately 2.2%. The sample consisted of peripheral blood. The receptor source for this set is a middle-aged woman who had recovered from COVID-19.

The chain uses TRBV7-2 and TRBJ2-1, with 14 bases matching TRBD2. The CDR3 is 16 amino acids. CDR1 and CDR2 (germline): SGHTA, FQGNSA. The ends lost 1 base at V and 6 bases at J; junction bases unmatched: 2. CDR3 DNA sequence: TGTGCCAGCAGCTTAGGACTAGCGGGAGGGACCAATGAGCAGTTCTTC. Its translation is CASSLGLAGGTNEQFF.

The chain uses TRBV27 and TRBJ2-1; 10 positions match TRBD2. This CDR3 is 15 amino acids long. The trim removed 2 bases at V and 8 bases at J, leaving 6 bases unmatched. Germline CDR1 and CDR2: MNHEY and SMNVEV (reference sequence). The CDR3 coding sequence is TGTGCCAGCAGTTTAAGCGGGGGGGCCTTGGATGAGCAGTTCTTC. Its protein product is CASSLSGGALDEQFF.

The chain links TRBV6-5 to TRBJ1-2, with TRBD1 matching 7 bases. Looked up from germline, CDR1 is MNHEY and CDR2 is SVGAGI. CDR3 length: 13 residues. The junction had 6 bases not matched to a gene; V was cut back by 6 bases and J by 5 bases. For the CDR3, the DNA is TGTGCCAGCAGATCGACAGGGTGGTATGGCTACACCTTC. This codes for CASRSTGWYGYTF.

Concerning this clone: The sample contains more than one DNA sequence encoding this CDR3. The CDR3 nucleotides read TGTGCCAGTAGGGACAGGGCCGGCTCCTACAATGAGCAGTTCTTC. Protein product: CASRDRAGSYNEQFF. This sequence joins TRBV19 and TRBJ2-1, with 8 bases that match TRBD1. The CDR3 length is 15 residues. V trimming: 6 bases; J trimming: 0 bases; junction bases outside the gene matches: 4. Germline lookup yields CDR1 LNHDA and CDR2 SQIVND (reference sequence).

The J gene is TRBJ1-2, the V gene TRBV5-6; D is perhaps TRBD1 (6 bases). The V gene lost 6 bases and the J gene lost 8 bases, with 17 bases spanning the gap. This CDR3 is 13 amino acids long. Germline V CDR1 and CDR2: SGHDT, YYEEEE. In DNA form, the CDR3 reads TGTGCCAGCAAATTGGGTCAGGGGTGGGGCTACACCTTC. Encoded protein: CASKLGQGWGYTF.

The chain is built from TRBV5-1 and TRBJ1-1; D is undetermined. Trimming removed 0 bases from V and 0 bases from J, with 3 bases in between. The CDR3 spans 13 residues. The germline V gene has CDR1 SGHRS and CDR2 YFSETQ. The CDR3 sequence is CASSLGVNTEAFF. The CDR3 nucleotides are TGCGCCAGCAGCTTGGGAGTGAACACTGAAGCTTTCTTT. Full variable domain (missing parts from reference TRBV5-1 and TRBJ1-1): KAGVTQTPRYLIKTRGQQVTLSCSPISGHRSVSWYQQTPGQGLQFLFEYFSETQRNKGNFPGRFSGRQFSNSRSEMNVSTLELGDSALYLCASSLGVNTEAFFGQGTRLTVV.

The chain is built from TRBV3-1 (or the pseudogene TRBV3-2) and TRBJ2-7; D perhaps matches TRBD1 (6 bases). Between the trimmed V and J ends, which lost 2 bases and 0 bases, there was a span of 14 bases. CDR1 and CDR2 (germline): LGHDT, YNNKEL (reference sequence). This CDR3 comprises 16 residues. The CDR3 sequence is CASSQLRGLSSYEQYF. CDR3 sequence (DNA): TGTGCCAGCAGCCAACTCAGGGGATTAAGCTCCTACGAGCAGTACTTC.

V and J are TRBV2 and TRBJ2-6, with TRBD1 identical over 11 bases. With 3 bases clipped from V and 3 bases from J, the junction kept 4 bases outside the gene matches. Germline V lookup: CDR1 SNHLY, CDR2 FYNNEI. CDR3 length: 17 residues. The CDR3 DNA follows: TGTGCCAGCAGTGAGGGACAGGGGGTAGTTGGGGCCAACGTCCTGACTTTC. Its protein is CASSEGQGVVGANVLTF.

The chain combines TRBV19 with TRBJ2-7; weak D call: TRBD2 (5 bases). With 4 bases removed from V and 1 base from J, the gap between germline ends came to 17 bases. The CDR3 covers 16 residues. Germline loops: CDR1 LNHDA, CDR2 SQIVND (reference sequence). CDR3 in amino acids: CASSRVRGVSSYEQYF. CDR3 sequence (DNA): TGTGCCAGTAGTAGAGTCCGGGGTGTTAGTTCCTACGAGCAGTACTTC.

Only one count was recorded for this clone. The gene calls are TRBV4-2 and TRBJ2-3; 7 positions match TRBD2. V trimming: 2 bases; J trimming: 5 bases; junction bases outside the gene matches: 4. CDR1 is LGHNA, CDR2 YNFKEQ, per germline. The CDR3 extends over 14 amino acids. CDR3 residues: CASSQRGGEDTQYF. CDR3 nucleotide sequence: TGTGCCAGCAGCCAACGTGGGGGGGAAGATACGCAGTATTTT.

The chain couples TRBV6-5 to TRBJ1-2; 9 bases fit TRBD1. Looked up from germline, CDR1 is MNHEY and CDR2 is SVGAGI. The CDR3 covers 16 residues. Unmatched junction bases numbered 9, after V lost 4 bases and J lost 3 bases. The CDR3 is CASSSRMTGGDYGYTF. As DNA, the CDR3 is TGTGCCAGCAGTTCGCGGATGACAGGGGGAGACTATGGCTACACCTTC.

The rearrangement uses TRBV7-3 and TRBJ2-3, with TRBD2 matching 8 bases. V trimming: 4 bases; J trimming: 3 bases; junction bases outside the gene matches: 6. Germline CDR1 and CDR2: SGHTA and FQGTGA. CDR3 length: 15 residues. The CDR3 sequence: CASSSVAGRTDTQYF. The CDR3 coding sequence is TGTGCCAGCAGCTCAGTAGCGGGGCGGACAGATACGCAGTATTTT. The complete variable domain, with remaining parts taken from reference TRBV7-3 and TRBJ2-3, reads GAGVSQTPSNKVTEKGKYVELRCDPISGHTALYWYRQSLGQGPEFLIYFQGTGAADDSGLPNDRFFAVRPEGSVSTLKIQRTERGDSAVYLCASSSVAGRTDTQYFGPGTRLTVL.

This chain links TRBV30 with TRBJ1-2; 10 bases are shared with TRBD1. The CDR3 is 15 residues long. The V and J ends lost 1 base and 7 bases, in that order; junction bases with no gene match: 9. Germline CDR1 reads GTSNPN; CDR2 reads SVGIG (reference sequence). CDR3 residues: CAWSAWDRGSGGYTF. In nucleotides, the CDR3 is TGTGCCTGGAGTGCCTGGGACAGGGGATCGGGTGGCTACACCTTC. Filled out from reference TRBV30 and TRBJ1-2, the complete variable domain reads SQTIHQWPATLVQPVGSPLSLECTVEGTSNPNLYWYRQAAGRGLQLLFYSVGIGQISSEVPQNLSASRPQDRQFILSSKKLLLSDSGFYLCAWSAWDRGSGGYTFGSGTRLTVV.

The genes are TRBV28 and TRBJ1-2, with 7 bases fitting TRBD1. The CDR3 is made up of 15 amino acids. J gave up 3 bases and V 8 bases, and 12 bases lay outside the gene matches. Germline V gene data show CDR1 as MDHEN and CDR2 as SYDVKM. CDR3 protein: CASALTGTEYYGYTF. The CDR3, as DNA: TGTGCCAGCGCCCTCACCGGGACAGAATACTATGGCTACACCTTC.

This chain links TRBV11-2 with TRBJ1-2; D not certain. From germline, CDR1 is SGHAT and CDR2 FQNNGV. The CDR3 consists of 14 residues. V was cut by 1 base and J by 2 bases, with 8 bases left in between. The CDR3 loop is CASSLAGKNYGYTF. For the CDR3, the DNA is TGTGCCAGCAGCTTAGCGGGAAAGAACTATGGCTACACCTTC.

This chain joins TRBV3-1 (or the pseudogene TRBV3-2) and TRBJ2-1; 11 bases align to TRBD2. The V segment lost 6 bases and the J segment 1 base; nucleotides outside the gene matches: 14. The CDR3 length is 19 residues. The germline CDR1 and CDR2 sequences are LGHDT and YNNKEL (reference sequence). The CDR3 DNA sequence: TGTGCCAGCAGAGCACCGGGACTAGCGGAGAAGAGTTCCTACAATGAGCAGTTCTTC. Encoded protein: CASRAPGLAEKSSYNEQFF.

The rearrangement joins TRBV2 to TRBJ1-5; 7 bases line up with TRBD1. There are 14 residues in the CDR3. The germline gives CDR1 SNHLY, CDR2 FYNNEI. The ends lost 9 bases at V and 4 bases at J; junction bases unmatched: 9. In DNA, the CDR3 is TGTGCCAGATCACAGGGGCAGGGGAATCAGCCCCAGCATTTT. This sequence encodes CARSQGQGNQPQHF. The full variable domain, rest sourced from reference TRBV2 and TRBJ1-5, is EPEVTQTPSHQVTQMGQEVILRCVPISNHLYFYWYRQILGQKVEFLVSFYNNEISEKSEIFDDQFSVERPDGSNFTLKIRSTKLEDSAMYFCARSQGQGNQPQHFGDGTRLSIL.

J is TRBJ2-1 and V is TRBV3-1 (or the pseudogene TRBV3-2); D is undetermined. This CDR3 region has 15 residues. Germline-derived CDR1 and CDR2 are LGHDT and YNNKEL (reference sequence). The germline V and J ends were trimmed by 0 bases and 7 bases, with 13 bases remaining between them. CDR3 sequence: CASSQESTPVNEQFF. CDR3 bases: TGTGCCAGCAGCCAAGAGTCAACCCCGGTTAATGAGCAGTTCTTC.